The 26 T cell receptor beta chains below come from one sample, sequenced in a study of blood T cell repertoires in COVID-19. The data were produced by immunoSEQ multiplex PCR, yet TCRdb's version contains in-frame clones alone and is incomplete. Of around 500,000 clones in the sample, 80% to 90% are singletons; the top ten hold roughly 8.5%. What was sequenced was PBMCs or T cells enriched from blood (not recorded which). The receptors were sampled from a woman aged 60 to 75 who had recovered from COVID-19.

The rearrangement links TRBV4-1 to TRBJ1-2, with a weak D call TRBD1 (6 bases). The germline V and J ends were trimmed by 3 bases and 6 bases, with 11 bases remaining between them. Germline CDR1 and CDR2: MGHRA and YSYEKL. This CDR3 has 13 residues. CDR3 sequence reads: CASSQGAGHGYTF. The CDR3 coding sequence is TGCGCCAGCAGCCAGGGGGCTGGGCATGGCTACACCTTC.

This chain joins TRBV10-3 and TRBJ2-7, with TRBD1 identical over 10 bases. The length of the CDR3 is 13 residues. Germline CDR1 is ENHRY and CDR2 is SYGVKD. The ends lost 7 bases at V and 7 bases at J; junction bases unmatched: 7. CDR3 residues: CAIKGQGKSEQYF. CDR3 in DNA: TGTGCCATCAAGGGACAGGGGAAGAGTGAGCAGTACTTC.

This clone was detected only once. V gene TRBV11-2 combines with J gene TRBJ1-2, with D possibly being TRBD1 (5 bases). Germline V lookup: CDR1 SGHAT, CDR2 FQNNGV. Trimming left V 6 bases short and J 3 bases short, with 17 bases between. The CDR3 has 15 amino acids. CDR3 sequence reads: CASRSSGGADYGYTF. The CDR3 coding sequence is TGTGCCAGCAGATCTTCTGGAGGGGCTGACTATGGCTACACCTTC.

CDR3 DNA sequence: TGCAGTGCTAGTCAGGACAGGGGTGGCACTAATGAAAAACTGTTTTTT. It translates to CSASQDRGGTNEKLFF. The chain couples TRBV20-1 to TRBJ1-4, with 9 nucleotides matching TRBD1. This CDR3 has 16 residues. In germline, CDR1 is DFQATT, CDR2 SNEGSKA (reference sequence). V lost 3 bases and J lost 2; bases outside the gene matches: 7.

The J gene is TRBJ1-2, the V gene TRBV5-6, with 7 bases fitting TRBD1. V lost 4 bases and J lost 6; bases outside the gene matches: 12. Germline loops: CDR1 SGHDT, CDR2 YYEEEE. The length of the CDR3 is 15 residues. CDR3 loop: CASSRRLTGDDGYTF. CDR3 bases: TGTGCCAGCAGCAGACGCCTAACAGGGGACGATGGCTACACCTTC.

This clone is a singleton in its sample. The chain uses TRBV6-5 and TRBJ2-7; 12 bases map to TRBD1. This CDR3 has 14 amino acids. CDR1 MNHEY and CDR2 SVGAGI come from the germline V gene. Trimming cost V 6 bases and J 7 bases; bases outside gene matches: 7. CDR3 in DNA: TGTGCCAGCAGCAGGGGACAGGGGGCTGGGGAGCAGTACGTC. Translated, it gives CASSRGQGAGEQYV.

The rearrangement links TRBV2 to TRBJ2-3, with D possibly matching TRBD1 (8 bases). Per germline, CDR1 SNHLY and CDR2 FYNNEI. V was clipped by 6 bases and J by 8 bases, with 18 bases between them. CDR3 length: 14 residues. The CDR3, as DNA: TGTGCCAGCAGCTCACAGGGGGGGGTTGGTACGCAGTATTTT. Protein sequence: CASSSQGGVGTQYF.

This chain links TRBV27 with TRBJ2-3, with 7 bases lining up with TRBD1. The CDR3 has 16 amino acids. The ends lost 5 bases at V and 3 bases at J; junction bases unmatched: 11. Germline lookup yields CDR1 MNHEY and CDR2 SMNVEV (reference sequence). CDR3 region: CASSRRQGLMTDTQYF. The CDR3 nucleotides are TGTGCCAGCAGTCGCCGACAGGGCCTCATGACAGATACGCAGTATTTT.

This sequence joins TRBV10-3 and TRBJ2-1; D perhaps matches TRBD2 (6 bases). The V end lost 2 bases, the J end lost 2 bases, and 10 bases lay between the germline ends. This CDR3 has 15 amino acids. Germline V gene data show CDR1 as ENHRY and CDR2 as SYGVKD. The CDR3 is CAISELGGAYNEQFF. Written as DNA, the CDR3 is TGTGCCATCAGTGAGCTGGGAGGCGCCTACAATGAGCAGTTCTTC.

V and J are TRBV7-9 and TRBJ1-6, with 9 positions matching TRBD1. The V and J ends lost 5 bases and 9 bases, in that order; junction bases with no gene match: 11. The CDR3 is 16 residues long. The V gene's germline CDR1 is SEHNR and CDR2 FQNEAQ (reference sequence). The CDR3 loop reads CASSHSTGTGFSPLHF. The CDR3 DNA reads TGTGCCAGCAGCCACTCTACCGGGACAGGGTTTTCACCCCTCCACTTT.

The V gene is TRBV14, the J gene TRBJ2-1, with TRBD2 identical over 8 bases. Germline V lookup: CDR1 SGHDN, CDR2 FVKESK. This CDR3 contains 15 residues. Trimming at V came to 5 bases and at J to 5 bases, leaving 8 bases not matched to a gene. The CDR3 nucleotides read TGTGCCAGCAGCGCTCGGGGGGGCAAGGACAATGAGCAGTTCTTC. Amino acid sequence: CASSARGGKDNEQFF.

About this clone itself: Additional DNA sequences in this sample encode the identical CDR3. This chain connects TRBV5-4 to TRBJ1-5, with 7 nucleotides matching TRBD1. The germline gives CDR1 SGHNT, CDR2 YYREEE (reference sequence). This CDR3 spans 14 amino acids. V was pared by 4 bases and J by 2 bases, with 3 bases of the junction left unmatched. This CDR3 reads CASSPDRGNQPQHF. In nucleotides, the CDR3 is TGTGCCAGCAGCCCAGACAGGGGCAATCAGCCCCAGCATTTT.

V is TRBV7-2 and J is TRBJ1-2, with D unclear. The CDR3 is 14 residues long. CDR1 and CDR2 from the germline V gene are SGHTA and FQGNSA. Trimming left V 0 bases short and J 1 base short, with 6 bases between. The CDR3 loop reads CASSLATRNYGYTF. The CDR3 DNA is TGTGCCAGCAGCTTAGCCACACGTAACTATGGCTACACCTTC.

CDR3 in amino acids: CASSEGRVGYTF. Written as DNA, the CDR3 is TGTGCCAGCAGTGAGGGCAGGGTTGGCTACACCTTC. The chain recombines TRBV2 with TRBJ1-2, with a tentative D call TRBD1 (5 bases). The germline gives CDR1 SNHLY, CDR2 FYNNEI. There are 12 residues in the CDR3. The V and J ends lost 3 bases and 7 bases respectively, with 9 bases between them.

V usage is TRBV7-2 and J usage is TRBJ1-5; 8 nucleotides align to TRBD1. The germline V gene has CDR1 SGHTA and CDR2 FQGNSA. The CDR3 runs to 14 residues. J was trimmed by 4 bases and V by 3 bases; bases with no gene match: 2. CDR3 in amino acids: CASSLTGVNQPQHF. In DNA, the CDR3 is TGTGCCAGCAGCTTGACAGGGGTAAATCAGCCCCAGCATTTT.

V and J are TRBV7-8 and TRBJ1-4, with D perhaps matching TRBD1 (6 bases). V was pared by 6 bases and J by 3 bases, with 14 bases between. The CDR3 covers 15 residues. Germline values: CDR1 SGHVS, CDR2 FQNEAQ. This CDR3 is CASRPTGLANEKLFF. CDR3 bases: TGTGCCAGCAGACCTACAGGGTTGGCTAATGAAAAACTGTTTTTT.

The chain couples TRBV5-6 to TRBJ2-5; a possible D gene is TRBD1 (5 bases). Germline V lookup: CDR1 SGHDT, CDR2 YYEEEE. This CDR3 is built from 14 residues. V lost 3 bases and J lost 0, with 9 bases in between. Here the CDR3 DNA reads TGTGCCAGCAGCTGGACATCGTACCAAGAGACCCAGTACTTC. Its protein product is CASSWTSYQETQYF.

The chain uses TRBV5-4 and TRBJ2-7; 11 nucleotides line up with TRBD1. The germline gives CDR1 SGHNT, CDR2 YYREEE (reference sequence). This CDR3 comprises 14 residues. V trimming: 5 bases; J trimming: 9 bases; junction bases outside the gene matches: 10. The DNA of the CDR3 is TGTGCCAGCAGTTCGGGACAGGGGGGGATGGGGCAGTACTTC. This translates into CASSSGQGGMGQYF.

This sequence joins TRBV7-2 and TRBJ1-1, with D perhaps TRBD1 (5 bases). The CDR3 covers 13 residues. Trimming pared 2 bases from V and 7 bases from J, leaving 11 bases between. The germline V gene encodes CDR1 SGHTA and CDR2 FQGNSA. CDR3 loop: CASSLLGGHEAFF. As DNA, the CDR3 is TGTGCCAGCAGCTTATTGGGTGGACATGAAGCTTTCTTT.

The genes are TRBV5-6 and TRBJ2-3; 7 bases map to TRBD2. The CDR3 has 18 residues. J gave up 1 base and V 0 bases, and 11 bases lay outside the gene matches. CDR1 SGHDT and CDR2 YYEEEE come from the germline V gene. CDR3: CASSLGPERGLGTDTQYF. For the CDR3, the DNA is TGTGCCAGCAGCTTGGGACCCGAGCGGGGCCTTGGCACAGATACGCAGTATTTT.

The CDR3 coding sequence is TGTGCCAGTAGGTTGACAGTAGGCAATTCACCCCTCCACTTT. This translates into CASRLTVGNSPLHF. The chain combines TRBV19 with TRBJ1-6, with D perhaps matching TRBD1 (5 bases). From germline, CDR1 is LNHDA and CDR2 SQIVND (reference sequence). The CDR3 runs 14 residues. Trimming removed 6 bases from V and 7 bases from J, with 13 bases in between.

V and J are TRBV9 and TRBJ2-6, with D perhaps TRBD2 (6 bases). Germline V gene sequence: CDR1 SGDLS, CDR2 YYNGEE. This CDR3 spans 16 amino acids. V dropped 0 bases and J dropped 4 bases, with 11 bases sitting between them. The CDR3 sequence is CASSVDGGEGANVLTF. In DNA form, the CDR3 reads TGTGCCAGCAGCGTAGACGGGGGAGAGGGGGCCAACGTCCTGACTTTC.

The rearrangement joins TRBV7-2 to TRBJ2-7; 9 bases agree with TRBD1. Germline loops: CDR1 SGHTA, CDR2 FQGNSA. V trimming: 4 bases; J trimming: 4 bases; junction bases outside the gene matches: 8. The CDR3 runs to 15 residues. This CDR3 reads CASSSVQGAAYEQYF. For the CDR3, the DNA is TGTGCCAGCAGCTCGGTACAGGGGGCCGCGTACGAGCAGTACTTC. Looking up the rest from reference TRBV7-2 and TRBJ2-7 gives the full variable domain: GAGVSQSPSNKVTEKGKDVELRCDPISGHTALYWYRQSLGQGLEFLIYFQGNSAPDKSGLPSDRFSAERTGGSVSTLTIQRTQQEDSAVYLCASSSVQGAAYEQYFGPGTRLTVT.

V gene TRBV12-3 or TRBV12-4 combines with J gene TRBJ2-2; D gene ambiguous. Trimming removed 3 bases from V and 6 bases from J, with 5 bases in between. The CDR3 extends over 12 amino acids. In nucleotides, the CDR3 is TGTGCCAGCAGTTTTTCAGCCGGGGAGCTGTTTTTT. This encodes CASSFSAGELFF.

V gene TRBV10-1 combines with J gene TRBJ1-3; D remains unclear. Trimming left V 11 bases short and J 0 bases short, with 20 bases between. CDR1 and CDR2 (germline): WNHNN, SYGVQD (reference sequence). CDR3 length: 16 residues. The CDR3 region is CALRAGTESSGNTIYF. CDR3 coding DNA: TGCGCCTTACGAGCGGGCACAGAGAGCTCTGGAAACACCATATATTTT.

This clone has just one count. This same CDR3 is encoded by further DNA sequences in the sample. The gene calls are TRBV5-1 and TRBJ2-6, with 8 positions matching TRBD1. V lost 3 bases to trimming and J lost 4 bases; unmatched junction nucleotides: 3. The CDR3 is 15 residues long. The germline V gene encodes CDR1 SGHRS and CDR2 YFSETQ. The CDR3 DNA sequence: TGCGCCAGCAGCTCCCAGGGGGCCGGGGCCAACGTCCTGACTTTC. Protein sequence: CASSSQGAGANVLTF. The whole variable domain, filled in from reference TRBV5-1 and TRBJ2-6, reads KAGVTQTPRYLIKTRGQQVTLSCSPISGHRSVSWYQQTPGQGLQFLFEYFSETQRNKGNFPGRFSGRQFSNSRSEMNVSTLELGDSALYLCASSSQGAGANVLTFGAGSRLTVL.